Sequencing of this TCR beta chain was carried out in a study of somatic mutations in cytotoxic T cells in rheumatoid arthritis. Germline CDR1 reads SGHVS; CDR2 reads FNYEAQ. The CDR3 spans 12 residues. Trimming stripped 6 bases from V and 4 bases from J, with 6 bases between. Method: immunoSEQ multiplex PCR; TCRdb's copy keeps in-frame clones and lacks some. The data contain approximately 15,000 clones, roughly four fifths of them seen just once; the ten biggest clones take up around 20%. Sequencing was performed on CD8+ T cells sorted from blood. The J gene is TRBJ2-2, the V gene TRBV7-6; D uncertain. This clonotype was obtained from an adult with rheumatoid arthritis. The DNA of the CDR3 is TGTGCCAGCAGTACACCCACCGGGGAGCTGTTTTTT. This translates into CASSTPTGELFF.